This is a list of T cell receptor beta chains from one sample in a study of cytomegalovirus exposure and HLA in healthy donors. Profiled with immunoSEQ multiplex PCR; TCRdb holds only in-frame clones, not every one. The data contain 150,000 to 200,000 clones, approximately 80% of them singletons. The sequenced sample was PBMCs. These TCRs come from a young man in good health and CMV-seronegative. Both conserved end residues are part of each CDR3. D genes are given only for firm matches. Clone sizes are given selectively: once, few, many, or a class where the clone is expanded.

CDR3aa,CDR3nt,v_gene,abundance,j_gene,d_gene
CASSPRTGRVTNYGYTF,TGTGCCAGCAGCCCTCGGACAGGAAGAGTCACTAACTATGGCTACACCTTC,TRBV9,NA,TRBJ1-2,TRBD1
CASNECRIYFTTPYGHPFHTIYF,TGCGCCAGCAATGAGTGCAGGATTTACTTTACCACACCATATGGCCACCCTTTCCACACCATATATTTT,TRBV5-1,NA,TRBJ1-3,NA
CASSLASTPYEQYF,TGTGCCAGCAGTTTAGCCTCGACGCCCTACGAGCAGTACTTC,TRBV6-6,NA,TRBJ2-7,NA
CSSSLGQGNSGNTIYF,TGTTCCAGCAGCTTGGGGCAGGGTAACTCTGGAAACACCATATATTTT,TRBV7-9,NA,TRBJ1-3,NA
CASSAGTRFPTDTQYF,TGTGCCAGCAGCGCCGGGACTAGATTTCCGACAGATACGCAGTATTTT,TRBV7-3,NA,TRBJ2-3,TRBD2
CASSSGGPGYNSPLHF,TGTGCCAGCAGCTCTGGAGGGCCAGGCTATAATTCACCCCTCCACTTT,TRBV7-8,once,TRBJ1-6,NA
CASSAGGETQYF,TGTGCCAGCAGCGCGGGGGGAGAGACCCAGTACTTC,TRBV25-1,NA,TRBJ2-5,TRBD2
CASRASRDRDPSYGYTF,TGTGCCAGCAGGGCGTCCCGGGACAGGGATCCGAGCTATGGCTACACCTTC,TRBV2,NA,TRBJ1-2,TRBD1
CASSIPRVEGNQPQHF,TGTGCCAGTAGTATTCCCAGGGTCGAGGGCAATCAGCCCCAGCATTTT,TRBV19,NA,TRBJ1-5,NA
CASSEQGSTDTQYF,TGTGCCAGCAGTGAACAGGGGAGCACAGATACGCAGTATTTT,TRBV6-1,NA,TRBJ2-3,NA
CASSLQGYGTEAFF,TGTGCCAGCAGCTTACAGGGATATGGCACTGAAGCTTTCTTT,TRBV7-3,once,TRBJ1-1,NA
CAISEIEGRGYTF,TGTGCCATCAGTGAGATTGAGGGCCGAGGCTACACCTTC,TRBV10-3,NA,TRBJ1-2,NA
CASSLRTGLGEQYF,TGTGCCAGCAGCCTCCGGACAGGCCTCGGCGAGCAGTACTTC,TRBV5-6,NA,TRBJ2-7,TRBD1
CASSPGRGRSGANVLTF,TGTGCTAGCAGCCCGGGCAGGGGGCGATCTGGGGCCAACGTCCTGACTTTC,TRBV7-7,few,TRBJ2-6,TRBD1
CASSPPDRAGEQYF,TGTGCCAGCAGCCCCCCCGACAGGGCAGGGGAGCAGTACTTC,TRBV9,NA,TRBJ2-7,TRBD1
CASSPRTGLDEQYF,TGTGCCAGCAGCCCCCGGACAGGGCTCGACGAGCAGTACTTC,TRBV9,few,TRBJ2-7,TRBD1
CASSPRRGGLEQYF,TGTGCCAGTAGTCCCCGGAGAGGGGGCCTCGAGCAGTACTTC,TRBV19,NA,TRBJ2-7,TRBD1
CASSLGLAGWDEQFF,TGCGCCAGCAGCTTGGGACTAGCGGGCTGGGATGAGCAGTTCTTC,TRBV5-1,once,TRBJ2-1,TRBD2
CASSLGAGLGEQFF,TGTGCCAGCAGCTTAGGGGCGGGACTGGGTGAGCAGTTCTTC,TRBV7-3,NA,TRBJ2-1,NA
CASSLEFSGRAVTDTQYF,TGCGCCAGCAGCTTGGAATTTAGCGGGAGGGCCGTAACTGATACGCAGTATTTT,TRBV5-1,NA,TRBJ2-3,TRBD2
CASRPGQGRRTGELFF,TGTGCCAGCAGACCCGGACAGGGACGACGGACCGGGGAGCTGTTTTTT,TRBV5-4,few,TRBJ2-2,TRBD1
CARLGRIYSNQPQHF,TGTGCCCGACTAGGGAGGATCTATAGCAATCAGCCCCAGCATTTT,TRBV5-3,NA,TRBJ1-5,NA
CASSRPLTGGYEQYF,TGCGCCAGCAGCCGCCCCCTTACAGGGGGATACGAGCAGTACTTC,TRBV5-1,NA,TRBJ2-7,TRBD1
CASSLGGLSYEQYF,TGCGCCAGCAGCTTGGGTGGGCTATCCTACGAGCAGTACTTC,TRBV5-1,NA,TRBJ2-7,NA
CASKVGLAGAARETQYF,TGTGCCAGCAAGGTGGGACTAGCGGGCGCCGCCCGAGAGACCCAGTACTTC,TRBV28,NA,TRBJ2-5,TRBD2
CASSLQQGQETQYF,TGTGCCAGCAGCCTCCAACAGGGACAAGAGACCCAGTACTTC,TRBV5-6,NA,TRBJ2-5,NA
CASSPIGTGNQPQHF,TGTGCCAGTAGCCCAATCGGGACAGGTAATCAGCCCCAGCATTTT,TRBV19,NA,TRBJ1-5,TRBD1
CAISQGGDGYTF,TGTGCCATCAGCCAGGGAGGGGATGGCTACACCTTC,TRBV10-3,NA,TRBJ1-2,NA
CASSHAASGGYNEQFF,TGTGCCAGCAGTCACGCGGCTAGCGGGGGGTACAATGAGCAGTTCTTC,TRBV7-3,NA,TRBJ2-1,TRBD2
CASSLYRGGSTDTQYF,TGCGCCAGCAGCTTGTACCGGGGGGGTAGCACAGATACGCAGTATTTT,TRBV5-1,NA,TRBJ2-3,TRBD2
CASSLGVLAGGRLGDEQYF,TGTGCCAGCAGCTTGGGGGTCTTAGCGGGAGGGAGACTAGGCGACGAGCAGTACTTC,TRBV7-9,NA,TRBJ2-7,TRBD2
CASSRGPQGRNGYTF,TGTGCCAGCAGCCGAGGCCCACAGGGACGGAATGGCTACACCTTC,TRBV27,NA,TRBJ1-2,NA
CASSPGLAGVNIQYF,TGTGCCAGCAGTCCGGGACTAGCGGGAGTAAACATTCAGTACTTC,TRBV27,NA,TRBJ2-4,TRBD2
CASSLEVRGRAGELFF,TGCGCCAGCAGCTTGGAGGTTAGAGGGCGAGCCGGGGAGCTGTTTTTT,TRBV5-1,NA,TRBJ2-2,NA
CASSLDVLAREQYF,TGTGCCAGCAGCTTAGATGTACTAGCAAGGGAGCAGTACTTC,TRBV7-9,NA,TRBJ2-5,NA
CASTLAGFQETQYF,TGTGCCAGCACCCTAGCGGGGTTCCAAGAGACCCAGTACTTC,TRBV28,NA,TRBJ2-5,TRBD2
CASSFGIARGTDTQYF,TGTGCCAGCAGTTTTGGCATAGCCAGGGGCACAGATACGCAGTATTTT,TRBV28,once,TRBJ2-3,NA
CASSPFLAGDTGAYEQYF,TGTGCCAGCTCCCCGTTTTTGGCTGGGGACACGGGTGCCTACGAGCAGTACTTC,TRBV18,once,TRBJ2-7,NA
CASGLDRASQPQHF,TGTGCCAGCGGTCTGGACAGGGCAAGTCAGCCCCAGCATTTT,TRBV28,NA,TRBJ1-5,TRBD1
CSVRGNDYGYTF,TGCAGCGTTCGAGGGAACGACTATGGCTACACCTTC,TRBV29-1,once,TRBJ1-2,NA
CASTSRGQAYEQYF,TGTGCCAGCACCTCCCGGGGACAGGCCTACGAGCAGTACTTC,TRBV28,few,TRBJ2-7,TRBD1
CASSPPGGRIYEQYF,TGTGCCAGCAGTCCCCCCGGCGGGCGGATCTACGAGCAGTACTTC,TRBV6-6,few,TRBJ2-7,NA
CASSLGQGPYEQYF,TGTGCCAGCAGTTTGGGACAGGGCCCCTACGAGCAGTACTTC,TRBV28,NA,TRBJ2-7,TRBD1
CASSLGSTDTQYF,TGTGCCAGCAGTTTAGGCTCCACAGATACGCAGTATTTT,TRBV27,NA,TRBJ2-3,NA
CASNGVPIREPQHF,TGTGCCAGCAACGGCGTTCCAATCAGGGAGCCCCAGCATTTT,TRBV28,NA,TRBJ1-5,NA
CATSRDGAGKFF,TGTGCCACCAGCAGAGATGGGGCAGGGAAGTTCTTC,TRBV15,once,TRBJ2-1,NA
CASSLDQSPSNSPLHF,TGCGCCAGCAGCTTGGATCAGTCTCCATCCAATTCACCCCTCCACTTT,TRBV5-1,NA,TRBJ1-6,NA